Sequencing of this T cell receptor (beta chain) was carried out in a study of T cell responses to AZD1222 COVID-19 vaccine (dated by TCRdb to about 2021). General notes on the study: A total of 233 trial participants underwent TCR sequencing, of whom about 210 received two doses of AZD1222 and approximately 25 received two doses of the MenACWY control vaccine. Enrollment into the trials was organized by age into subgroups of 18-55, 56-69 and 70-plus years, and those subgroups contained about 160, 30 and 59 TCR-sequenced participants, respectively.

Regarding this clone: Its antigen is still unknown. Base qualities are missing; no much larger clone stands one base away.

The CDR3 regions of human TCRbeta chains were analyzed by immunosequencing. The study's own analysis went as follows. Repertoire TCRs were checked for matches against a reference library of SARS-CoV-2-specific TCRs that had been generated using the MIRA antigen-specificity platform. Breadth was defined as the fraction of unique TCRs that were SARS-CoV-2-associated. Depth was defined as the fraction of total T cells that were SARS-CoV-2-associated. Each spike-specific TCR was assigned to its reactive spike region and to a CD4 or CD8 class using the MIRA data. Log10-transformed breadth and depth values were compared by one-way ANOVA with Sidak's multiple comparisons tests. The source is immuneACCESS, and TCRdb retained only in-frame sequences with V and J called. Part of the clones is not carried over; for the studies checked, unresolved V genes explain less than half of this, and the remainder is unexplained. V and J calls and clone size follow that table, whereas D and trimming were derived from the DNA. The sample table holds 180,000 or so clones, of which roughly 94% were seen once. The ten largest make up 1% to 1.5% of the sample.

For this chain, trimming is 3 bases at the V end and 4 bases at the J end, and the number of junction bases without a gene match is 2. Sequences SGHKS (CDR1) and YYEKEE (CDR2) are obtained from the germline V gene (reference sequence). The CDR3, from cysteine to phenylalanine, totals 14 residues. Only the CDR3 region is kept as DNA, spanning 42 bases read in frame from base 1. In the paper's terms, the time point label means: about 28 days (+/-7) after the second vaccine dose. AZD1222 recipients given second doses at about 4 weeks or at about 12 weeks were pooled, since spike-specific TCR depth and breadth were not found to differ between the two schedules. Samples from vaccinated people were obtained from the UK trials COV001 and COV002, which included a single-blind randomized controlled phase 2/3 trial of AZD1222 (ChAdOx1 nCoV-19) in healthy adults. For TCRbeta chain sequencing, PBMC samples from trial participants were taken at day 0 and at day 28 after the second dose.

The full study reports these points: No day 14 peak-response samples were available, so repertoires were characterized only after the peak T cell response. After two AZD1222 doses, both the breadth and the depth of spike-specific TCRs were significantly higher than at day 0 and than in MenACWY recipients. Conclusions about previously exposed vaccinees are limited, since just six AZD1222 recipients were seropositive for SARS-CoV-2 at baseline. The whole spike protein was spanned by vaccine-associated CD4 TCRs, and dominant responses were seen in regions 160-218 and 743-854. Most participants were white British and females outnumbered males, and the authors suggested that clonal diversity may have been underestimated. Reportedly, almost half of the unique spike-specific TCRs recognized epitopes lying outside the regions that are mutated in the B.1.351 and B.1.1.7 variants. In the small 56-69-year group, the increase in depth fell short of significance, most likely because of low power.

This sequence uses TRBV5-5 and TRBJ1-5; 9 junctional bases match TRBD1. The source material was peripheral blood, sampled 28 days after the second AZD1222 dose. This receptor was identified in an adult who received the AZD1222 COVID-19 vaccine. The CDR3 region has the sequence CASSWGTGNQPQHF. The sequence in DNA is TGTGCCAGCAGCTGGGGGACAGGGAATCAGCCCCAGCATTTT.